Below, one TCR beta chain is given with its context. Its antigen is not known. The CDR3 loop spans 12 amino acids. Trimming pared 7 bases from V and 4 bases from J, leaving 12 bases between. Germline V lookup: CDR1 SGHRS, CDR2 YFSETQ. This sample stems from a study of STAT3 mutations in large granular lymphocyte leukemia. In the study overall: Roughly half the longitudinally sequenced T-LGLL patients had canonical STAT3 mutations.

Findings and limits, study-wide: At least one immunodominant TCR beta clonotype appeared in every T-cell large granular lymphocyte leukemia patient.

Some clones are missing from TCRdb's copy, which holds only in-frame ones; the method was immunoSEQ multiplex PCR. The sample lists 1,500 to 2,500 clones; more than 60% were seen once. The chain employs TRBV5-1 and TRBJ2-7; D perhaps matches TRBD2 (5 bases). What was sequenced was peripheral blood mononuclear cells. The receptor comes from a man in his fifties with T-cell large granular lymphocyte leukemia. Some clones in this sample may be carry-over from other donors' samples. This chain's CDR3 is CASRRLSYEQYF. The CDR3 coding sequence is TGCGCCAGCCGGAGGTTGTCGTACGAGCAGTACTTC.